These 14 T cell receptor beta chains were sequenced from one sample in a study of T cell responses to AZD1222 COVID-19 vaccine. Libraries were prepared by immunoSEQ multiplex PCR; TCRdb keeps only in-frame clonotypes and omits some of them. The table records around 150,000 clones, around 94% of them present only once. The starting material was peripheral blood, obtained 28 days after the second AZD1222 dose. The origin of the receptors is an adult who received the AZD1222 COVID-19 vaccine.

In this sample, this clone turned up a few times. The sample has other DNA sequences that encode this CDR3 too. The chain uses TRBV7-9 and TRBJ1-2, with D possibly TRBD1 on 5 matching bases. Trimming pared 5 bases from V and 2 bases from J, leaving 9 bases between. The CDR3 consists of 13 residues. In germline, CDR1 is SEHNR, CDR2 FQNEAQ (reference sequence). The CDR3 sequence is CASSPRDNYGYTF. In DNA form, the CDR3 reads TGTGCCAGCAGCCCCAGGGACAACTATGGCTACACCTTC.

This clone was seen just once. The CDR3 sequence: CASSLDGTSGTDTQYF. CDR3 coding DNA: TGCGCCAGCAGCTTGGATGGGACTAGCGGGACAGATACGCAGTATTTT. The chain joins TRBV5-1 to TRBJ2-3; 12 bases are shared with TRBD2. This CDR3 contains 16 residues. Germline V gene sequence: CDR1 SGHRS, CDR2 YFSETQ. V lost 0 bases to trimming and J lost 3 bases; unmatched junction nucleotides: 2.

The V gene is TRBV11-3, the J gene TRBJ2-7; 7 positions match TRBD2. Germline CDR1 is SGHNT and CDR2 is YENEEA. The CDR3 covers 13 residues. Unmatched junction bases numbered 4, after V lost 1 base and J lost 7 bases. The CDR3: CASSLGEGLEQYF. The CDR3, as DNA: TGTGCCAGCAGCTTAGGGGAGGGGCTGGAGCAGTACTTC.

V usage is TRBV5-8 and J usage is TRBJ1-1, with D perhaps TRBD1 (6 bases). This CDR3 has 14 amino acids. CDR1 is SGHTS and CDR2 is YDEGEE in the germline V gene. The V end lost 0 bases, the J end lost 4 bases, and 10 bases lay between the germline ends. The CDR3 DNA reads TGTGCCAGCAGCTTGGTAGGGGGGCTCACTGAAGCTTTCTTT. Amino acid sequence: CASSLVGGLTEAFF.

V gene TRBV5-4 combines with J gene TRBJ2-7; TRBD1 is a possible D gene (5 bases). V was cut by 0 bases and J by 6 bases, with 13 bases left in between. Germline lookup yields CDR1 SGHNT and CDR2 YYREEE (reference sequence). This CDR3 has 14 residues. The CDR3 nucleotides read TGTGCCAGCAGCTTGGGACAGCGTCCCAGCGAGCAGTACTTC. Protein sequence: CASSLGQRPSEQYF.

The count of this clone is one. The rearrangement uses TRBV3-1 (or the pseudogene TRBV3-2) and TRBJ2-1; TRBD2 matches 8 bases. CDR3 size: 17 residues. Per germline, CDR1 LGHDT and CDR2 YNNKEL (reference sequence). V shed 0 bases, J shed 0 bases, and the junction held 4 bases outside the gene matches. The CDR3 nucleotides read TGTGCCAGCAGCCAAGATAGCGGGATACCCTCCTACAATGAGCAGTTCTTC. Residues: CASSQDSGIPSYNEQFF.

The V call is TRBV18, the J call TRBJ2-1, with 10 bases aligning to TRBD2. The CDR3 contains 15 residues. Trimming cost V 5 bases and J 4 bases; bases outside gene matches: 5. The germline CDR1 and CDR2 sequences are KGHSH and LQKENI. The CDR3 DNA reads as TGTGCCAGCTCAGCTCTAGCGGGAGTATACAATGAGCAGTTCTTC. Translation: CASSALAGVYNEQFF.

The rearrangement links TRBV18 to TRBJ2-7; tentatively, D is TRBD1 (6 bases). The CDR3 is 14 amino acids. The V gene's germline CDR1 is KGHSH and CDR2 LQKENI. The germline V and J ends were trimmed by 6 bases and 1 base, with 13 bases remaining between them. In DNA, the CDR3 is TGTGCCAGCTCCTTACAGGGTATGTCCTACGAGCAGTACTTC. It yields the protein CASSLQGMSYEQYF.

The rearrangement joins TRBV5-1 to TRBJ2-7; D gene ambiguous. The germline CDR1 and CDR2 sequences are SGHRS and YFSETQ. The CDR3 sequence is 14 residues long. The V and J ends lost 1 base and 2 bases respectively, with 10 bases between them. In DNA, the CDR3 is TGCGCCAGCAGCTTGACTTATATAACCTACGAGCAGTACTTC. It encodes CASSLTYITYEQYF.

This rearrangement joins TRBV27 to TRBJ1-4; D is perhaps TRBD1 (5 bases). CDR3 length equals 14 residues. The germline V gene has CDR1 MNHEY and CDR2 SMNVEV (reference sequence). The V gene lost 7 bases and the J gene lost 0 bases, with 9 bases spanning the gap. CDR3 region: CASTGLATNEKLFF. The CDR3 DNA is TGTGCCAGCACGGGGCTTGCAACTAATGAAAAACTGTTTTTT.

V gene TRBV4-3 combines with J gene TRBJ2-3, with TRBD2 matching over 11 bases. This CDR3 comprises 16 residues. Trimming cost V 4 bases and J 4 bases; bases outside gene matches: 7. Germline V CDR1 and CDR2: LGHNA, YSLEER. CDR3 bases: TGCGCCAGCAGCCGAGTAGCGGGAGGGCGGGCAGATACGCAGTATTTT. As protein: CASSRVAGGRADTQYF.

The chain employs TRBV9 and TRBJ1-1, with D unclear. Germline loops: CDR1 SGDLS, CDR2 YYNGEE. CDR3 length equals 13 residues. Trimming removed 2 bases at V and 2 bases at J, with 7 bases between. The CDR3 region has the DNA TGTGCCAGCAGCGTCAAGGCCAACACTGAAGCTTTCTTT. It codes for CASSVKANTEAFF.

The rearrangement links TRBV6-5 to TRBJ2-7; 9 bases are shared with TRBD1. After removal of 6 bases from V and 6 bases from J, the junction contained 6 bases not matched to a gene. The CDR3 length is 13 residues. Germline assignment: CDR1 MNHEY and CDR2 SVGAGI. CDR3 region: CASSRQGESEQYF. CDR3 nucleotides: TGTGCCAGCAGCCGACAGGGGGAGAGCGAGCAGTACTTC.

The V gene is TRBV5-6, the J gene TRBJ1-2; D is possibly TRBD1 (5 bases). Germline CDR1 is SGHDT and CDR2 is YYEEEE. The CDR3 has 12 residues. V was shortened by 4 bases and J by 5 bases, with 9 bases between the two germline ends. This chain's CDR3 is CASSQGGYGYTF. For the CDR3, the DNA is TGTGCCAGCAGCCAGGGAGGATATGGCTACACCTTC.